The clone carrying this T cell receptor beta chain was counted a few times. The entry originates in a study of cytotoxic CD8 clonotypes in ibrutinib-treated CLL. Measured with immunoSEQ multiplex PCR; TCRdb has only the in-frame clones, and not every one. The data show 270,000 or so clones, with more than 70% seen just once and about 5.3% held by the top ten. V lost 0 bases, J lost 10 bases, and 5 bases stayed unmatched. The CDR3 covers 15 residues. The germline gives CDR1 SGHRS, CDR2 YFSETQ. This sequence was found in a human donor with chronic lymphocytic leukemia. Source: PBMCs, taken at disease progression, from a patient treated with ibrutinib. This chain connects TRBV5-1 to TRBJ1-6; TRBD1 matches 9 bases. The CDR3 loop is CASSLGGTGSSPLHF. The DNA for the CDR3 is TGCGCCAGCAGCTTGGGCGGGACAGGGTCCTCACCCCTCCACTTT.